The T cell receptor (beta chain) under discussion was sequenced for a study of T cells in Graves' hyperthyroidism and ophthalmopathy. The sample holds many counts of this clonotype. Trimming stripped 0 bases from V and 6 bases from J, with 6 bases between. The germline gives CDR1 MNHEY, CDR2 SVGAGI. CDR3 length: 13 amino acids. From RNA transcripts, TCR beta CDR3 regions were amplified. HTBI primers were used for first-round RT-PCR of the TCR CDR3. TCRdb re-called the multiplex PCR reads with MiXCR, one entry per CDR3 protein. The sample has roughly 500,000 distinct CDR3 sequences, approximately 15% seen once.

This TCR was recovered from a woman aged 25-40 years with Graves' hyperthyroidism that later progressed to Graves' ophthalmopathy. Sequencing used blood. The gene calls are TRBV6-5 and TRBJ2-1; no reliable D call. CDR3 in amino acids: CASSYSKGNEQFF. The DNA of the CDR3 is TGTGCCAGCAGTTACTCGAAAGGCAATGAGCAGTTCTTC.